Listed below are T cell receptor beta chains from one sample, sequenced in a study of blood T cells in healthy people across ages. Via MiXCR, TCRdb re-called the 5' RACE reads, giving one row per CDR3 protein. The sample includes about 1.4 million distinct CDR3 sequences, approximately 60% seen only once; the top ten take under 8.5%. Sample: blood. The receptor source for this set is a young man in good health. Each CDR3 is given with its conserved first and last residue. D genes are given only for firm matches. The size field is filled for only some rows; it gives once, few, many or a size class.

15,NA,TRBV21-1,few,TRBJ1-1,CASRPGTALNTEAFF,TGTGCCAGCAGGCCCGGGACAGCCTTGAACACTGAAGCTTTCTTT
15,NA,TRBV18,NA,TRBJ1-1,CASSRVGRGASEAFF,TGTGCCAGCTCCCGGGTTGGCAGGGGAGCATCCGAAGCTTTCTTT
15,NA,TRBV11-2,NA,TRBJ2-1,CASSLWGSSGNEQFF,TGTGCCAGCAGCTTATGGGGCTCATCTGGCAATGAGCAGTTCTTC
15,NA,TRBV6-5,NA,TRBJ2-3,CASSRNRLVGDTQYF,TGTGCCAGCAGCCGGAACCGGCTGGTTGGAGATACGCAGTATTTT
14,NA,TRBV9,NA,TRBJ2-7,CASSPRYGSYEQYF,TGTGCCAGCAGCCCCCGTTACGGTTCGTACGAGCAGTACTTC
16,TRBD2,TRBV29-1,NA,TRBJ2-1,CSVEGKPGTSYYEQFF,TGCAGCGTTGAGGGAAAACCCGGGACTAGTTATTATGAGCAGTTCTTC
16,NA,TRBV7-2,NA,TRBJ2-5,CASSPFREYEQETQYF,TGTGCCAGCAGCCCTTTTAGGGAGTATGAGCAAGAGACCCAGTACTTC
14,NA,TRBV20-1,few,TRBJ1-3,CSARESASGNTIYF,TGCAGTGCTAGAGAGAGTGCCTCTGGAAACACCATATATTTT
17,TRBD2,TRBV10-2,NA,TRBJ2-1,CASSDRGLAGVYNEQFF,TGCGCCAGCAGTGATCGGGGACTAGCGGGAGTATACAATGAGCAGTTCTTC
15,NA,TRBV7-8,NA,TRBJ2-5,CASSSLPGFAETQYF,TGTGCCAGCAGCTCATTACCAGGGTTTGCAGAGACCCAGTACTTC
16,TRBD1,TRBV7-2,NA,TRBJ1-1,CASSLVGDRRAGEAFF,TGTGCCAGCAGCTTAGTCGGGGACAGGAGGGCGGGTGAAGCTTTCTTT
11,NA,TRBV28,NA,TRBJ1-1,CASSHAAEAFF,TGTGCCAGCAGCCACGCGGCTGAAGCTTTCTTT
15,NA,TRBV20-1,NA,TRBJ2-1,CSASWARTDYNEQFF,TGCAGTGCTAGTTGGGCGAGGACAGATTACAATGAGCAGTTCTTC
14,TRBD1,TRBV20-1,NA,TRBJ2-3,CSASGTDFTDTQYF,TGCAGTGCTAGTGGGACAGATTTCACAGATACGCAGTATTTT
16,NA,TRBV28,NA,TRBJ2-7,CASSSWAGTDSYEQYF,TGTGCCAGCAGTTCTTGGGCCGGGACGGACTCCTACGAGCAGTACTTC
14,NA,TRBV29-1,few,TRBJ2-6,CSVEGDGGANVLTF,TGCAGCGTTGAGGGGGATGGTGGGGCCAACGTCCTGACTTTC
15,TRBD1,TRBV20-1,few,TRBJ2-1,CSARLDRGRRNEQFF,TGCAGTGCTAGGTTGGACAGGGGGAGGCGGAATGAGCAGTTCTTC
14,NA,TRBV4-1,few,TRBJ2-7,CASQSVQGRYEQYF,TGCGCCAGCCAATCGGTTCAGGGTCGGTACGAGCAGTACTTC
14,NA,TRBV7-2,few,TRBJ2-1,CASSLSPLRYEQFF,TGTGCCAGCAGCTTATCCCCCCTAAGATATGAGCAGTTCTTC
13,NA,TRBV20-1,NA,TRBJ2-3,CSARDSPGDTQYF,TGCAGTGCTAGAGATTCCCCGGGGGATACGCAGTATTTT
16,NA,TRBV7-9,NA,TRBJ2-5,CASSSTPEGGPETQYF,TGTGCCAGCAGCTCGACCCCCGAGGGAGGCCCAGAGACCCAGTACTTC
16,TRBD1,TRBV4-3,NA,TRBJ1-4,CASSQELGTGFEKLFF,TGCGCCAGCAGCCAAGAATTAGGGACAGGGTTTGAAAAACTGTTTTTT
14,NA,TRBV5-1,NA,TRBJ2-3,CASSLVGSGDTQYF,TGCGCCAGCAGCTTGGTTGGTAGCGGAGATACGCAGTATTTT
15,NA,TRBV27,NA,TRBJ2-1,CASRIQGSSYNEQFF,TGTGCCAGCAGGATACAGGGTAGCTCCTACAATGAGCAGTTCTTC
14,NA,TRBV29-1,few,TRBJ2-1,CSVEGYGGINEQFF,TGCAGCGTTGAAGGATACGGGGGCATCAATGAGCAGTTCTTC
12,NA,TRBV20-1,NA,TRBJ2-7,CSARDLADEQYF,TGCAGTGCTAGAGATCTGGCAGACGAGCAGTACTTC
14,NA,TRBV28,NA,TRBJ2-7,CASSFPQGFYEQYF,TGTGCCAGCAGTTTCCCCCAGGGCTTCTACGAGCAGTACTTC
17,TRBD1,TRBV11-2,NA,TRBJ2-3,CASSRPRDREVTDTQYF,TGTGCCAGCAGCCGGCCCAGGGACAGGGAGGTAACAGATACGCAGTATTTT
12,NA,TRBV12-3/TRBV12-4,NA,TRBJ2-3,CASSAPASTQYF,TGTGCCAGCAGTGCCCCAGCTAGTACGCAGTATTTT
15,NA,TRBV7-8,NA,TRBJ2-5,CASSPRGISGETQYF,TGTGCCAGCAGCCCTAGGGGGATTTCTGGGGAGACCCAGTACTTC
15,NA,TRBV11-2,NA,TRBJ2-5,CASSPLGLSKGTQYF,TGTGCCAGCAGCCCCTTGGGACTTTCGAAAGGGACCCAGTACTTC
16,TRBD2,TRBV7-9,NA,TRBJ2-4,CASSLRSGGGKNIQYF,TGTGCCAGCAGCCTAAGAAGCGGGGGAGGCAAAAACATTCAGTACTTC
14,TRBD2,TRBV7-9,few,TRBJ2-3,CASMSGGFTDTQYF,TGTGCCAGCATGAGCGGGGGATTCACGGATACGCAGTATTTT
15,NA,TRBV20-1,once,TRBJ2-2,CSARELGSNTGELFF,TGCAGTGCTAGAGAACTGGGGTCGAACACCGGGGAGCTGTTTTTT
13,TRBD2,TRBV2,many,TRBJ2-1,CASSRLADNEQFF,TGTGCCAGCAGTCGTCTAGCGGATAATGAGCAGTTCTTC
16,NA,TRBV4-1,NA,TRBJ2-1,CASSQERAISYNEQFF,TGCGCCAGCAGCCAAGAGAGGGCTATCTCCTACAATGAGCAGTTCTTC
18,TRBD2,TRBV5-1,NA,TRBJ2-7,CASSSRTSGGATFYEQYF,TGCGCCAGCAGCTCACGGACTAGCGGGGGGGCCACATTCTACGAGCAGTACTTC
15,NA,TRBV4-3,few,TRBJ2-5,CASSQVIAGKETQYF,TGCGCCAGCAGCCAAGTTATTGCGGGGAAAGAGACCCAGTACTTC
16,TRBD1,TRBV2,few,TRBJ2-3,CASSYRGGSFSDTQYF,TGTGCCAGCAGTTACAGGGGCGGAAGCTTCTCAGATACGCAGTATTTT
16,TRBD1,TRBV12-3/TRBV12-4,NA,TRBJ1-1,CASSFPRQGMNTEAFF,TGTGCCAGCAGTTTCCCCCGACAGGGAATGAACACTGAAGCTTTCTTT
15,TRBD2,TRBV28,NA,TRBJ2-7,CACSLLGLADYEQYF,TGTGCCTGCAGTCTTCTTGGACTAGCGGACTACGAGCAGTACTTC
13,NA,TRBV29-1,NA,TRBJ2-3,CSVVAVSTDTQYF,TGCAGCGTTGTGGCGGTTAGCACAGATACGCAGTATTTT
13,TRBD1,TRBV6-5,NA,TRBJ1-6,CASRRTGSSPLHF,TGTGCCAGCAGAAGGACAGGAAGTTCACCCCTCCACTTT
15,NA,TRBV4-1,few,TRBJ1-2,CASSQDVTGLYGYTF,TGCGCCAGCAGCCAAGACGTGACAGGACTCTATGGCTACACCTTC
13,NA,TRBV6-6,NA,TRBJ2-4,CASSYNGENIQYF,TGTGCCAGCAGTTACAACGGGGAAAACATTCAGTACTTC
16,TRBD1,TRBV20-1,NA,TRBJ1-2,CSARASTGGSNYGYTF,TGCAGTGCTAGGGCCTCGACAGGGGGTTCTAACTATGGCTACACCTTC
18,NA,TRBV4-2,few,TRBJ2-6,CASSQVVKASSGANVLTF,TGTGCCAGCAGCCAAGTAGTGAAGGCAAGCTCTGGGGCCAACGTCCTGACTTTC
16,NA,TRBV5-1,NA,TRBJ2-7,CASSAEERRLSYEQYF,TGCGCCAGCAGCGCGGAAGAGCGGAGACTCTCCTACGAGCAGTACTTC
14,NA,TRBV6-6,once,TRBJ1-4,CASRGGGWDEKLFF,TGTGCCAGCAGAGGGGGTGGGTGGGATGAAAAACTGTTTTTT
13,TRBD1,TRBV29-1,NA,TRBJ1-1,CSVRGRGPTEAFF,TGCAGCGTCAGGGGCAGGGGGCCTACTGAAGCTTTCTTT